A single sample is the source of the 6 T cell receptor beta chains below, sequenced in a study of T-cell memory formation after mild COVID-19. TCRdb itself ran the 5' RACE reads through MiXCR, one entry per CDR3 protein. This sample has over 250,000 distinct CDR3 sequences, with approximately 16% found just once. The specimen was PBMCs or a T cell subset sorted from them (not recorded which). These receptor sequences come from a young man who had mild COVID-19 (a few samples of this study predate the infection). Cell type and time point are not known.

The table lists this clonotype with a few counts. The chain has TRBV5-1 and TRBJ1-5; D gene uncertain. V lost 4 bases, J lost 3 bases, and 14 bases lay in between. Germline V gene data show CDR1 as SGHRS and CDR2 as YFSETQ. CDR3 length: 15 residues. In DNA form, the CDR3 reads TGCGCCAGCAGCCCCGGTTTCGGCCTCAATCAGCCCCAGCATTTT. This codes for CASSPGFGLNQPQHF.

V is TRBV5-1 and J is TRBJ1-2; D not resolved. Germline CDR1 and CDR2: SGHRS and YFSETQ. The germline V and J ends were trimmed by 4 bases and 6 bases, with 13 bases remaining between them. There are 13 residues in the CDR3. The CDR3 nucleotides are TGCGCCAGCAGCGACCCCGGAGGGAATGGCTACACCTTC. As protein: CASSDPGGNGYTF.

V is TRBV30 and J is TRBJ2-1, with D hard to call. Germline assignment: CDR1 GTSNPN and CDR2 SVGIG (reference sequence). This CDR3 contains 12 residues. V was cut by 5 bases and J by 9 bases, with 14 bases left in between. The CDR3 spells CAWEALSGEQFF. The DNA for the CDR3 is TGTGCCTGGGAGGCTCTATCCGGTGAGCAGTTCTTC.

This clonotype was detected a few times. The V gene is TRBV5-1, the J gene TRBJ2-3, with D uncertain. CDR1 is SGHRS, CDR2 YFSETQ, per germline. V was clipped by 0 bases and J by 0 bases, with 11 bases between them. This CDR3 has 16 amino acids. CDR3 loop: CASSLVATASTDTQYF. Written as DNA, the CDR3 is TGCGCCAGCAGCTTGGTAGCCACAGCCAGCACAGATACGCAGTATTTT.

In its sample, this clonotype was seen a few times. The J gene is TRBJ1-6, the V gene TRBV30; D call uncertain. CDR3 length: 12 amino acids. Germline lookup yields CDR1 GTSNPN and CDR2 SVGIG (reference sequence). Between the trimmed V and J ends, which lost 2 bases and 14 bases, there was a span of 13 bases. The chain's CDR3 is CAWSTILGALHF. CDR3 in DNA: TGTGCCTGGAGTACCATACTTGGGGCCCTCCACTTT.

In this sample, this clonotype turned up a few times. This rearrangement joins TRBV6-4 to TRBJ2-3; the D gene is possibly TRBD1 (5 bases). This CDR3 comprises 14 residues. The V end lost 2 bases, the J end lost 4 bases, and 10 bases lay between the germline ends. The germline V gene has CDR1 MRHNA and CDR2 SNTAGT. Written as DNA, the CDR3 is TGTGCCAGCAGTGACAGGGGCTGGGCAGATACGCAGTATTTT. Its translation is CASSDRGWADTQYF.